This TCR beta chain was documented in a study of cytomegalovirus exposure and HLA in healthy donors. Across the study: For the approximately 400 genotyped donors, 80% to 90% fell within the Caucasian-associated ancestry cluster. Points from the study as a whole: The CMV antigen specificity of a few CMV-associated chains was confirmed through in vitro analysis. The classifier was said to identify cytomegalovirus status with high specificity and sensitivity.

60 Vbeta and 13 Jbeta primers were used in PCR. The authors' processing: In a later analysis, roughly 10 million of approximately 86 million unique beta chains occurred in at least two donors. Method: immunoSEQ multiplex PCR; TCRdb's copy keeps in-frame clones and lacks some. V and J calls and clone size are given by that table; D and trimming were obtained from the DNA. Counted here are about 110,000 clones, roughly 70% occurring once; the ten biggest clones make up about 8.3%. The CDR3 has 16 amino acids. Looked up from germline, CDR1 is MDHEN and CDR2 is SYDVKM. With 6 bases removed from V and 6 bases from J, the gap between germline ends came to 20 bases. Turning to this clone: Its specificity is not known.

The sequenced material came from PBMCs. The clonotype was recovered from a man between 18 and 29 years old in good health and CMV-seropositive. The V and J genes are TRBV28 and TRBJ1-4, with a tentative D call TRBD1 (6 bases). CDR3 DNA sequence: TGTGCCAGCAGGCCCGGGGAGGGGGAAAGGCATGAAAAACTGTTTTTT. Translating it yields CASRPGEGERHEKLFF.